This T cell receptor (beta chain) was found in a study of blood T cell repertoires in COVID-19. Study as a whole: There were acute and convalescent COVID-19 samples, and they came from the United States, Italy and Spain. Nucleic acid was either cDNA or gDNA, and it came from T cells, B-cell-depleted T cells, or PBMCs.

Per the original data handling: Nucleated cell number was recorded as an estimate derived from reference gene primer amplification. Measured with immunoSEQ multiplex PCR; TCRdb has only the in-frame clones, and not every one. V, J and clone size are taken as reported in that table, and D and trimming were inferred from the DNA itself. The sample lists some 190,000 clones, approximately 81% occurring once. Sample: peripheral blood. The TCR originated in a human donor in a cohort sampled during active COVID-19.

CDR3 in amino acids: CASSWGGRSSGNTIYF. CDR3 in DNA: TGTGCCAGCAGTTGGGGAGGACGAAGCTCTGGAAACACCATATATTTT. The chain uses TRBV6-5 and TRBJ1-3; D is uncertain. V lost 4 bases to trimming and J lost 0 bases, with 13 bases between them. CDR1 is MNHEY and CDR2 is SVGAGI in the germline V gene. This CDR3 region has 16 residues.